The 22 T cell receptor beta chains below all came from one sample that was sequenced in a study of T cells in localized non-small cell lung cancer. TCRdb's table, derived via immunoSEQ multiplex PCR, lists solely in-frame clones and lacks some. This table holds 75,000 to 95,000 clones, around 90% found once. The starting material was peripheral blood, obtained before any cancer treatment. These receptors were taken from a man between 40 and 70 years old with stage I squamous cell lung carcinoma.

The rearrangement links TRBV18 to TRBJ1-4, with a weak D call TRBD1 (5 bases). Germline assignment: CDR1 KGHSH and CDR2 LQKENI. The CDR3 is 16 amino acids. The V end lost 4 bases, the J end lost 7 bases, and 19 bases lay between the germline ends. CDR3 sequence (DNA): TGTGCCAGCTCACTGAACTCCCGGGACGGAGGTGAAAAACTGTTTTTT. Translation: CASSLNSRDGGEKLFF.

The V and J genes are TRBV14 and TRBJ2-7; perhaps TRBD1 as D (5 bases). The CDR3 covers 15 residues. V lost 3 bases, J lost 6 bases, and 18 bases lay in between. Germline V gene data show CDR1 as SGHDN and CDR2 as FVKESK. The CDR3 is CASSQGLGTSREQYF. CDR3 DNA: TGTGCCAGCAGCCAGGGGCTGGGCACCAGTCGCGAGCAGTACTTC.

This chain connects TRBV6-5 to TRBJ1-1; D uncertain. The germline V and J ends were trimmed by 6 bases and 2 bases, with 7 bases remaining between them. CDR3 size: 12 residues. CDR1 and CDR2 (germline): MNHEY, SVGAGI. The CDR3 DNA follows: TGTGCCAGCAGAAACCCAAACACTGAAGCTTTCTTT. Translated: CASRNPNTEAFF.

The chain combines TRBV15 with TRBJ2-7; a possible D gene is TRBD1 (6 bases). CDR1 and CDR2 from the germline V gene are LNHNV and YYDKDF (reference sequence). The germline V and J ends were trimmed by 3 bases and 2 bases, with 14 bases remaining between them. CDR3 length equals 15 residues. The DNA of the CDR3 is TGTGCCACCAGCAGGGGGACACGTCCGGCCTACGAGCAGTACTTC. Translation gives CATSRGTRPAYEQYF. Full variable domain (remainder filled in from reference TRBV15 and TRBJ2-7): DAMVIQNPRYQVTQFGKPVTLSCSQTLNHNVMYWYQQKSSQAPKLLFHYYDKDFNNEADTPDNFQSRRPNTSFCFLDIRSPGLGDTAMYLCATSRGTRPAYEQYFGPGTRLTVT.

This chain joins TRBV5-1 and TRBJ1-4, with no clear D. Trimming left V 4 bases short and J 6 bases short, with 22 bases between. The CDR3 sequence is 17 residues long. From germline, CDR1 is SGHRS and CDR2 YFSETQ. As DNA, the CDR3 is TGCGCCAGCAGCCCCCAACCCCCTGGAGACCAGGATGAAAAACTGTTTTTT. Translation gives CASSPQPPGDQDEKLFF.

This chain joins TRBV6-5 and TRBJ1-1, with TRBD1 matching over 10 bases. Trimming removed 4 bases from V and 5 bases from J; junction bases left unmatched: 4. The CDR3 contains 14 residues. Germline V gives CDR1 MNHEY, CDR2 SVGAGI. Here the CDR3 DNA reads TGTGCCAGCAGTTCGACAGGGGGCGCGACTGAAGCTTTCTTT. Translated, it gives CASSSTGGATEAFF.

J is TRBJ2-5 and V is TRBV6-6; D is possibly TRBD2 (6 bases). The germline V gene has CDR1 MNHNY and CDR2 SVGAGI (reference sequence). Trimming shortened V by 8 bases and J by 7 bases, and 17 bases separated the two germline ends. The CDR3 runs 13 residues. CDR3 region: CASQGGAAVTQYF. CDR3 DNA: TGTGCCAGCCAAGGCGGGGCGGCTGTGACCCAGTACTTC.

This clone was recorded a few times. V gene TRBV6-6 combines with J gene TRBJ2-7, with D possibly TRBD2 on 6 matching bases. The CDR3 is 13 amino acids. V dropped 4 bases and J dropped 3 bases, with 10 bases sitting between them. Per germline, CDR1 MNHNY and CDR2 SVGAGI (reference sequence). CDR3 DNA: TGTGCCAGCAGTTCCTCGGGAGTCTACGAGCAGTACTTC. This encodes CASSSSGVYEQYF.

V is TRBV6-1 and J is TRBJ1-2; D may be TRBD1 (6 bases). In germline, CDR1 is MNHNS, CDR2 SASEGT. V was trimmed by 1 base and J by 7 bases, leaving 13 bases between them. The CDR3 totals 14 residues. The CDR3 sequence is CASSEEYRDFGYTF. In DNA, the CDR3 is TGTGCCAGCAGTGAAGAGTACAGGGACTTTGGCTACACCTTC.

This rearrangement joins TRBV25-1 to TRBJ2-3; 9 bases are shared with TRBD1. Germline lookup yields CDR1 MGHDK and CDR2 SYGVNS. J was trimmed by 3 bases and V by 3 bases; bases with no gene match: 7. The CDR3 is 16 amino acids. The CDR3 here is CASSEPRDRVTDTQYF. CDR3 nucleotide sequence: TGTGCCAGCAGTGAGCCCCGGGACAGGGTAACAGATACGCAGTATTTT.

This chain links TRBV29-1 with TRBJ1-2; D gene uncertain. Trimming pared 0 bases from V and 2 bases from J, leaving 7 bases between. The CDR3 has 13 residues. Germline loops: CDR1 SQVTM, CDR2 ANQGSEA. For the CDR3, the DNA is TGCAGCGTTGAAGATAGTCGGAACTATGGCTACACCTTC. Protein sequence: CSVEDSRNYGYTF.

V is TRBV5-1 and J is TRBJ2-2; TRBD2 might be the D (5 bases). Trimming took off 3 bases at V and 5 bases at J, with 8 bases between the two ends. The CDR3 runs to 13 residues. Germline V gene data show CDR1 as SGHRS and CDR2 as YFSETQ. CDR3 sequence: CASSSRETGELFF. The CDR3 DNA is TGCGCCAGCAGCTCTAGGGAGACCGGGGAGCTGTTTTTT.

The chain combines TRBV5-6 with TRBJ2-7; D gene unclear. In germline, CDR1 is SGHDT, CDR2 YYEEEE. The CDR3 is 15 amino acids. Trimming left V 0 bases short and J 2 bases short, with 12 bases between. CDR3 coding DNA: TGTGCCAGCAGCTTGGCGGGCAGCCTCGCCTACGAGCAGTACTTC. It encodes CASSLAGSLAYEQYF. Drawing the rest from reference TRBV5-6 and TRBJ2-7, the complete variable domain is DAGVTQSPTHLIKTRGQQVTLRCSPKSGHDTVSWYQQALGQGPQFIFQYYEEEERQRGNFPDRFSGHQFPNYSSELNVNALLLGDSALYLCASSLAGSLAYEQYFGPGTRLTVT.

A single count supports this clone. The chain joins TRBV5-1 to TRBJ2-7; D not resolved. The CDR3 length is 14 residues. Germline V lookup: CDR1 SGHRS, CDR2 YFSETQ. V was cut by 0 bases and J by 2 bases, with 9 bases left in between. For the CDR3, the DNA is TGCGCCAGCAGCTTGGAGTTATCCACCTACGAGCAGTACTTC. As protein: CASSLELSTYEQYF.

The V and J genes are TRBV4-1 and TRBJ2-7; 9 bases fit TRBD1. Per germline, CDR1 MGHRA and CDR2 YSYEKL. V lost 3 bases to trimming and J lost 3 bases; unmatched junction nucleotides: 6. This CDR3 contains 15 residues. CDR3 in DNA: TGCGCCAGCAGCCATACCGGGACAGGGATCTACGAGCAGTACTTC. Translating gives CASSHTGTGIYEQYF.

The chain combines TRBV12-5 with TRBJ1-2; no clear D. V was pared by 5 bases and J by 7 bases, with 11 bases between. The CDR3 length is 12 residues. Germline CDR1 and CDR2: LGHNT and FRNRAP. The DNA for the CDR3 is TGTGCTAGTGGTACCTCAACTAGTGGCTACACCTTC. Translation gives CASGTSTSGYTF.

The chain has TRBV6-6 and TRBJ1-2; weak D call: TRBD1 (6 bases). Germline CDR1 and CDR2: MNHNY and SVGAGI (reference sequence). CDR3 length: 14 amino acids. With 5 bases removed from V and 8 bases from J, the gap between germline ends came to 18 bases. The CDR3 DNA is TGTGCCAGCAGTGTGGGAGGGGGGGGCCACGGCTACACCTTC. Its protein is CASSVGGGGHGYTF.

This chain links TRBV28 with TRBJ2-1, with D possibly called TRBD1 or TRBD2 (5 bases each). CDR1 and CDR2 from the germline V gene are MDHEN and SYDVKM. Trimming took 1 base from V and 5 from J, leaving 18 bases between them. This CDR3 spans 17 amino acids. The CDR3 spells CASSLFPGRTEDNEQFF. CDR3 sequence (DNA): TGTGCCAGCAGTTTATTCCCGGGGCGAACAGAAGACAATGAGCAGTTCTTC.

The V call is TRBV6-5, the J call TRBJ2-7, with TRBD1 as a possible D gene (5 bases). Trimming shortened V by 5 bases and J by 2 bases, and 13 bases separated the two germline ends. The germline gives CDR1 MNHEY, CDR2 SVGAGI. The CDR3 loop spans 14 amino acids. In nucleotides, the CDR3 is TGTGCCAGCAGTCGTCCCGGACAAGCCTACGAGCAGTACTTC. It is translated as CASSRPGQAYEQYF.

This chain's CDR3 is CASSLYGREYEQYF. The CDR3 DNA reads TGTGCCAGCAGCTTGTACGGCAGGGAGTACGAGCAGTACTTC. This chain links TRBV5-6 with TRBJ2-7, with D possibly called TRBD1 or TRBD2 (5 bases each). The CDR3 sequence is 14 residues long. V was shortened by 1 base and J by 4 bases, with 12 bases between the two germline ends. CDR1 and CDR2 (germline): SGHDT, YYEEEE. The complete variable domain, with remaining parts taken from reference TRBV5-6 and TRBJ2-7, reads DAGVTQSPTHLIKTRGQQVTLRCSPKSGHDTVSWYQQALGQGPQFIFQYYEEEERQRGNFPDRFSGHQFPNYSSELNVNALLLGDSALYLCASSLYGREYEQYFGPGTRLTVT.

The rearrangement joins TRBV5-4 to TRBJ1-2; D might be TRBD1 (6 bases). Germline V lookup: CDR1 SGHNT, CDR2 YYREEE (reference sequence). The CDR3 is made up of 13 amino acids. Between the trimmed V and J ends, which lost 3 bases and 7 bases, there was a span of 13 bases. In DNA, the CDR3 is TGTGCCAGCAGCTCCGGACAGCGGCGTGGCTACACCTTC. As protein: CASSSGQRRGYTF.

The J gene is TRBJ1-2, the V gene TRBV28, with D tentatively TRBD1 (5 bases). The CDR3 has 14 amino acids. Deletions cut 6 bases from V and 3 bases from J, with 14 bases between. The V gene's germline CDR1 is MDHEN and CDR2 SYDVKM. The CDR3 DNA follows: TGTGCCAGCAGACCTCTCACAGGATACTATGGCTACACCTTC. Translating gives CASRPLTGYYGYTF.